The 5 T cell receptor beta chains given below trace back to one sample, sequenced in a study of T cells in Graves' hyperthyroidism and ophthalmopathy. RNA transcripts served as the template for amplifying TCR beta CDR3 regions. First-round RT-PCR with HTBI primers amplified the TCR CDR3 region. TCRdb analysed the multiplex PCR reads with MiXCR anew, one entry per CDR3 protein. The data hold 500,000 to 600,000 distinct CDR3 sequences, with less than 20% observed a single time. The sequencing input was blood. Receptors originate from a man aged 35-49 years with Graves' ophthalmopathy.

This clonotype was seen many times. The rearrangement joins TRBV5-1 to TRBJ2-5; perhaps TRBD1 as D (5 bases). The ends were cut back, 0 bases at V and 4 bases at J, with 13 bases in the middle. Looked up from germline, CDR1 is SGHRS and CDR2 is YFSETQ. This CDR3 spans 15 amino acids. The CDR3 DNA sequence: TGCGCCAGCAGCTTGGGCGTAGGGGCAGGAGAGACCCAGTACTTC. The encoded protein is CASSLGVGAGETQYF. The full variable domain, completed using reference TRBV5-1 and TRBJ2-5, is KAGVTQTPRYLIKTRGQQVTLSCSPISGHRSVSWYQQTPGQGLQFLFEYFSETQRNKGNFPGRFSGRQFSNSRSEMNVSTLELGDSALYLCASSLGVGAGETQYFGPGTRLLVL.

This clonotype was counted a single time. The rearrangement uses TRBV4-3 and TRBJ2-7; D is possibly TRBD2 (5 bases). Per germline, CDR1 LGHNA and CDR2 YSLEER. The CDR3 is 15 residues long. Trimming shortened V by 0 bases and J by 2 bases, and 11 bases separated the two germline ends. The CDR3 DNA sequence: TGCGCCAGCAGCCAAGAGCCCCGCGGGCCCTACGAGCAGTACTTC. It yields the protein CASSQEPRGPYEQYF.

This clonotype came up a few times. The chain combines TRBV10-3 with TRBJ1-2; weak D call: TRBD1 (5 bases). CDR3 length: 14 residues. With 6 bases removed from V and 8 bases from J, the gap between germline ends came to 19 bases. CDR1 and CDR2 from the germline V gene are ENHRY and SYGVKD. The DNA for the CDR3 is TGTGCCATCAGCGCTGGGACGGGCCTCGCCGGCTACACCTTC. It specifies CAISAGTGLAGYTF.

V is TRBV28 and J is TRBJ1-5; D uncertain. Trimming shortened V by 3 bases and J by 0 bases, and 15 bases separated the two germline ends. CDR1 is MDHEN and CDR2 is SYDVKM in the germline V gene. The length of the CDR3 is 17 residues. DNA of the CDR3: TGTGCCAGCAGTTTGTACGGGGTGGGGTATAGCAATCAGCCCCAGCATTTT. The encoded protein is CASSLYGVGYSNQPQHF.

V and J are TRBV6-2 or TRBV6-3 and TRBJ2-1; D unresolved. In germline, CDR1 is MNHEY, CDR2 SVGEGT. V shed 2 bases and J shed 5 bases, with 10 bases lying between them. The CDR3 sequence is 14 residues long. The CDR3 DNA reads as TGTGCCAGCAGTTACAGGGTTGGCAACAATGAGCAGTTCTTC. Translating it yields CASSYRVGNNEQFF.